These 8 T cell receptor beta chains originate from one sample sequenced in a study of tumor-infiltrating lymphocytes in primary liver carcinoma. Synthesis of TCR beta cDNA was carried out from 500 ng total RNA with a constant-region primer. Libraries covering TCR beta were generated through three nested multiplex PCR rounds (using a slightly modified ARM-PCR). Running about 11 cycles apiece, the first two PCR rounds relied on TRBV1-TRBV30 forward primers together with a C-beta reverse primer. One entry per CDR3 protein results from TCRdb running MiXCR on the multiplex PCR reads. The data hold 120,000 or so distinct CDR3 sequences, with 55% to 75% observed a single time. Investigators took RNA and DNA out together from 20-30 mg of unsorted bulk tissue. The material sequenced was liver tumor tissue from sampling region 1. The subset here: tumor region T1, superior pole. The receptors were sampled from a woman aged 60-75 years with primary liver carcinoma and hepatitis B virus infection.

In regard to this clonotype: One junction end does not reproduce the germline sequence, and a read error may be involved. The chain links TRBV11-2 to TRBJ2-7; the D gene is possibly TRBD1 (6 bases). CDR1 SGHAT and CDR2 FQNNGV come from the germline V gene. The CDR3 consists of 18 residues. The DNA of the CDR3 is TGTGCCAGCAGCTTAGATTGGGTCAGTCTAGGGGGTCCCTACGATCAGTATTTC. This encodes CASSLDWVSLGGPYDQYF.

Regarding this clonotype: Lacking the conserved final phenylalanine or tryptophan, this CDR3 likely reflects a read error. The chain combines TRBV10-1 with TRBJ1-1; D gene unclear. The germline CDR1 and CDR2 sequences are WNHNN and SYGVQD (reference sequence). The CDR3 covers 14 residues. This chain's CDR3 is CTSSESWGSTEAFL. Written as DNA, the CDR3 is TGCACCAGTAGTGAGTCGTGGGGTAGTACTGAAGCTTTCCTT.

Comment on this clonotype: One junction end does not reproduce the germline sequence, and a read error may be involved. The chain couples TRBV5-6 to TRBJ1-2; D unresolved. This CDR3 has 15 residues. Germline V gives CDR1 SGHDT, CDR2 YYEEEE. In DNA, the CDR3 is TGTGTCAGCAGCCTGGGCTTCAGAAACTACTATGGCTACACCTTC. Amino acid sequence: CVSSLGFRNYYGYTF.

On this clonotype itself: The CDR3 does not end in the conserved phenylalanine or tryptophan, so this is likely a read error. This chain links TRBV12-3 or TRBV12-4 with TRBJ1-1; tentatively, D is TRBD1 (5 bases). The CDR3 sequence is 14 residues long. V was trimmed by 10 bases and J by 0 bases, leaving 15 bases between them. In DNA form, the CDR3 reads TGTGCCATCAGCCTGAGGGGATTGAACACTGAAGCTTTCCTT. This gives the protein CAISLRGLNTEAFL.

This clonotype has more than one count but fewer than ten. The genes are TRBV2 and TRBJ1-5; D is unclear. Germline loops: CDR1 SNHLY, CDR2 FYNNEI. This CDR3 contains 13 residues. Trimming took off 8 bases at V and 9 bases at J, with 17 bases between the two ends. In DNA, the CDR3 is TGTGCCAGCTCTGAGGGCGGGAATTCGCCCCAGCATTTT. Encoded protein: CASSEGGNSPQHF.

The CDR3 protein is CASRVMASGRTSYEQYF. The CDR3 DNA reads as TGTGCCAGCAGGGTCATGGCTAGCGGGAGGACCTCCTACGAGCAGTACTTC. The rearrangement joins TRBV28 to TRBJ2-7, with 11 bases identical to TRBD2. The CDR3 is made up of 17 amino acids. The germline CDR1 and CDR2 sequences are MDHEN and SYDVKM. The ends lost 6 bases at V and 0 bases at J; junction bases unmatched: 10.

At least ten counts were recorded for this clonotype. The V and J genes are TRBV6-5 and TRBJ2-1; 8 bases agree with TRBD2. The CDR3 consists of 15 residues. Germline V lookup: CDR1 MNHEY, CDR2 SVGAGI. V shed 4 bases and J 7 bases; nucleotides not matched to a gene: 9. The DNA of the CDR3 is TGTGCCAGCAGTTCACTAGCGGCAGGAATGAATGAGCAGTTCTTC. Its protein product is CASSSLAAGMNEQFF.

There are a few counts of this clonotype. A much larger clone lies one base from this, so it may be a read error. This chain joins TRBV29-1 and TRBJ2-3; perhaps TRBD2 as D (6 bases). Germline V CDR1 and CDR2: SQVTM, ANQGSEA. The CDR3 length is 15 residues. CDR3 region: CSVVLHSTSTDAQYF. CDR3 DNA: TGCAGCGTTGTATTACATTCTACTAGCACAGATGCGCAGTATTTT.